Listed here are 32 T cell receptor beta chains from one sample, sequenced in a study of blood T cell repertoires in COVID-19. The data were produced by immunoSEQ multiplex PCR, yet TCRdb's version contains in-frame clones alone and is incomplete. Of fewer than 50,000 clones in the sample, approximately 80% were seen once. The source material was peripheral blood. The receptors were gathered from a man over 45 with active COVID-19.

The J gene is TRBJ2-2, the V gene TRBV7-6, with 9 bases matching TRBD2. The CDR3 is made up of 18 amino acids. Germline V gene data show CDR1 as SGHVS and CDR2 as FNYEAQ. V lost 5 bases, J lost 0 bases, and 10 bases stayed unmatched. The CDR3 region is CASSLTHLAGANTGELFF. For the CDR3, the DNA is TGTGCCAGCAGCCTTACGCATTTAGCGGGAGCGAACACCGGGGAGCTGTTTTTT.

V gene TRBV3-1 (or the pseudogene TRBV3-2) combines with J gene TRBJ2-5; perhaps TRBD1 as D (6 bases). Between the trimmed V and J ends, which lost 3 bases and 5 bases, there was a span of 10 bases. The CDR3 spans 13 residues. In germline, CDR1 is LGHDT, CDR2 YNNKEL (reference sequence). CDR3 sequence reads: CASSQRGTETQYF. In nucleotides, the CDR3 is TGTGCCAGCAGCCAGAGGGGGACGGAGACCCAGTACTTC.

A word on this clone: The same CDR3 can be traced to other DNA sequences in this sample. The chain combines TRBV7-8 with TRBJ2-5; D is perhaps TRBD2 (5 bases). This CDR3 contains 14 residues. Germline V gene lookup returns CDR1 SGHVS and CDR2 FQNEAQ. Between the trimmed V and J ends, which lost 1 base and 4 bases, there was a span of 10 bases. The CDR3 DNA reads as TGTGCCAGCAGCTTAGAGCTAGCCGGAGAGACCCAGTACTTC. It translates to CASSLELAGETQYF.

The chain uses TRBV7-8 and TRBJ2-7, with TRBD1 matching over 7 bases. The germline V gene encodes CDR1 SGHVS and CDR2 FQNEAQ. The CDR3 is made up of 16 amino acids. V was pared by 2 bases and J by 4 bases, with 11 bases of the junction left unmatched. As DNA, the CDR3 is TGTGCCAGCAGCTTACAAAGGGACAGCACTATGTACGAGCAGTACTTC. Translating gives CASSLQRDSTMYEQYF.

This clone has a single count. V is TRBV29-1 and J is TRBJ2-3, with D possibly TRBD2 on 6 matching bases. In germline, CDR1 is SQVTM, CDR2 ANQGSEA. This CDR3 has 11 amino acids. The V end was cut by 3 bases, the J end by 8 bases, with 9 bases between. CDR3 region: CSVERGGTQYF. The DNA for the CDR3 is TGCAGCGTTGAGCGGGGAGGTACGCAGTATTTT.

The chain couples TRBV29-1 to TRBJ1-1; tentatively, D is TRBD1 (6 bases). The CDR3 is made up of 15 amino acids. The V end was cut by 4 bases, the J end by 0 bases, with 15 bases between. Germline V lookup: CDR1 SQVTM, CDR2 ANQGSEA. CDR3 amino acids: CSVGRQDIMNTEAFF. CDR3 nucleotides: TGCAGCGTTGGGAGACAGGATATCATGAACACTGAAGCTTTCTTT.

The chain has TRBV10-1 and TRBJ2-3; D is unresolved. The CDR3 spans 14 residues. V lost 4 bases and J lost 2, with 10 bases in between. Germline V gives CDR1 WNHNN, CDR2 SYGVQD (reference sequence). CDR3 in DNA: TGCGCCAGCAGTGGGTTAGTAGCCACAGATACGCAGTATTTT. Amino acids: CASSGLVATDTQYF.

Turning to this clone: Sequence at one end of the junction differs from germline and may be a read error. The chain links TRBV5-4 to TRBJ2-3; TRBD2 matches at 14 bases. The CDR3 is 13 amino acids. Germline V gives CDR1 SGHNT, CDR2 YYREEE (reference sequence). The CDR3 region is CASSGTSGGVWSF. The CDR3 DNA follows: TGTGCCAGCAGCGGGACTAGCGGGGGCGTATGGTCTTTT.

The chain combines TRBV6-6 with TRBJ1-6; 11 positions match TRBD1. V was clipped by 6 bases and J by 9 bases; unmatched bases: 7. CDR1 is MNHNY and CDR2 is SVGAGI in the germline V gene (reference sequence). The CDR3 runs 15 residues. Here the CDR3 DNA reads TGTGCCAGCAGCGGCGGAGGACAGGGGGCTTCACCCCTCCACTTT. This translates into CASSGGGQGASPLHF.

The rearrangement uses TRBV15 and TRBJ2-5; 7 bases align to TRBD2. The ends lost 0 bases at V and 7 bases at J; junction bases unmatched: 8. The CDR3 has 15 residues. CDR1 and CDR2 (germline): LNHNV, YYDKDF (reference sequence). CDR3 bases: TGTGCCACCAGCAGAGATAACCGCCCGGGGGGGACCCAGTACTTC. It yields the protein CATSRDNRPGGTQYF.

The rearrangement joins TRBV28 to TRBJ2-7; TRBD1 aligns across 8 bases. The CDR3 has 14 amino acids. The V and J ends lost 5 bases and 4 bases, in that order; junction bases with no gene match: 7. CDR1 is MDHEN, CDR2 SYDVKM, per germline. The DNA for the CDR3 is TGTGCCAGCAGTCCCGGGACAGGCTGGTACGAGCAGTACTTC. Translating it yields CASSPGTGWYEQYF.

The chain links TRBV2 to TRBJ1-6; tentatively, D is TRBD1 (5 bases). This CDR3 is 14 amino acids long. CDR1 and CDR2 (germline): SNHLY, FYNNEI. V was trimmed by 6 bases and J by 9 bases, leaving 15 bases between them. Here the CDR3 reads CASRHGGGGSPLHF. CDR3 nucleotides: TGTGCCAGCAGACATGGTGGGGGGGGTTCACCCCTCCACTTT.

V usage is TRBV5-5 and J usage is TRBJ1-2; D gene ambiguous. Germline-derived CDR1 and CDR2 are SGHKS and YYEKEE (reference sequence). The length of the CDR3 is 15 residues. V dropped 4 bases and J dropped 1 base, with 14 bases sitting between them. DNA for the CDR3: TGTGCCAGCAGCGCCCAACCGACAATTAACTATGGCTACACCTTC. This encodes CASSAQPTINYGYTF.

The chain recombines TRBV18 with TRBJ2-1; 7 bases agree with TRBD1. From germline, CDR1 is KGHSH and CDR2 LQKENI. With 0 bases clipped from V and 9 bases from J, the junction kept 11 bases outside the gene matches. This CDR3 is 16 amino acids long. The CDR3 nucleotides are TGTGCCAGCTCACCACCGTCGACAGGGCTAGCAGGTGAGCAGTTCTTC. Translated, it gives CASSPPSTGLAGEQFF.

This rearrangement joins TRBV5-1 to TRBJ2-5; 10 bases map to TRBD2. The CDR3 spans 16 residues. V was clipped by 0 bases and J by 4 bases; unmatched bases: 6. CDR1 SGHRS and CDR2 YFSETQ come from the germline V gene. The CDR3 DNA follows: TGCGCCAGCAGCTTGGGGGCACTAGCGGGGTTAGAGACCCAGTACTTC. Translating it yields CASSLGALAGLETQYF.

The chain carries TRBV4-1 and TRBJ1-2, with D perhaps TRBD1 (5 bases). Germline V CDR1 and CDR2: MGHRA, YSYEKL. V lost 2 bases and J 2 bases, leaving 12 bases between the germline ends. The CDR3 length is 15 residues. CDR3 sequence (DNA): TGCGCCAGCAGCCAATCGGCAGGGCGAAACTATGGCTACACCTTC. As protein: CASSQSAGRNYGYTF.

The V and J genes are TRBV4-1 and TRBJ1-5, with D possibly matching TRBD1 (6 bases). V lost 8 bases to trimming and J lost 2 bases, with 16 bases between them. Germline CDR1 and CDR2: MGHRA and YSYEKL. This CDR3 is built from 15 residues. CDR3 DNA: TGCGCCAGCCGGGAGGGGGGATTGGGCAATCAGCCCCAGCATTTT. It translates to CASREGGLGNQPQHF.

The chain combines TRBV2 with TRBJ2-3, with 9 bases identical to TRBD2. Germline lookup yields CDR1 SNHLY and CDR2 FYNNEI. The junction had 11 bases not matched to a gene; V was cut back by 1 base and J by 3 bases. This CDR3 is built from 18 residues. The CDR3 nucleotides are TGTGCCAGCAGTGAAGGGGTCCAGGCGGGGGGGCCAACAGATACGCAGTATTTT. Translating gives CASSEGVQAGGPTDTQYF. Based on the CDR3 plus reference TRBV2 and TRBJ2-3, the full variable domain is EPEVTQTPSHQVTQMGQEVILRCVPISNHLYFYWYRQILGQKVEFLVSFYNNEISEKSEIFDDQFSVERPDGSNFTLKIRSTKLEDSAMYFCASSEGVQAGGPTDTQYFGPGTRLTVL.

The gene calls are TRBV29-1 and TRBJ2-7; D might be TRBD2 (5 bases). Germline assignment: CDR1 SQVTM and CDR2 ANQGSEA. Trimming took off 1 base at V and 3 bases at J, with 13 bases between the two ends. This CDR3 is 14 amino acids long. The CDR3 DNA reads as TGCAGCGTTGAAGTGGTGGATCGGGACTACGAGCAGTACTTC. This translates into CSVEVVDRDYEQYF.

The chain employs TRBV5-1 and TRBJ2-3; 7 bases fit TRBD1. Per the germline V gene, CDR1 is SGHRS and CDR2 is YFSETQ. The trim removed 4 bases at V and 3 bases at J, leaving 5 bases unmatched. This CDR3 contains 14 residues. The CDR3 region has the DNA TGCGCCAGCAGCATCACGACAGGGACAGATACGCAGTATTTT. Protein product: CASSITTGTDTQYF. The full variable domain, in which reference TRBV5-1 and TRBJ2-3 provide the parts outside the CDR3, is KAGVTQTPRYLIKTRGQQVTLSCSPISGHRSVSWYQQTPGQGLQFLFEYFSETQRNKGNFPGRFSGRQFSNSRSEMNVSTLELGDSALYLCASSITTGTDTQYFGPGTRLTVL.

The rearrangement links TRBV11-2 to TRBJ2-5, with TRBD2 identical over 7 bases. Trimming removed 2 bases from V and 5 bases from J; junction bases left unmatched: 8. Germline values: CDR1 SGHAT, CDR2 FQNNGV. There are 15 residues in the CDR3. This CDR3 reads CASSLNRGVGETQYF. The CDR3 bases are TGTGCCAGCAGCTTAAATCGGGGGGTAGGGGAGACCCAGTACTTC.

This clone was recorded only once. V is TRBV19 and J is TRBJ2-7; D perhaps matches TRBD1 (6 bases). Trimming pared 3 bases from V and 5 bases from J, leaving 14 bases between. The CDR3 covers 14 residues. Per the germline V gene, CDR1 is LNHDA and CDR2 is SQIVND (reference sequence). The CDR3 reads CASSMLRGSDEQYF. DNA for the CDR3: TGTGCCAGTAGTATGCTCAGGGGCAGCGACGAGCAGTACTTC.

The V call is TRBV5-8, the J call TRBJ2-7, with D maybe TRBD1 (6 bases). The CDR3 has 18 residues. Germline CDR1 is SGHTS and CDR2 is YDEGEE. Trimming pared 4 bases from V and 3 bases from J, leaving 26 bases between. The CDR3 is CASSRWKSDGGRGYEQYF. The CDR3, as DNA: TGTGCCAGCAGCCGATGGAAAAGCGACGGTGGCAGGGGCTACGAGCAGTACTTC. Drawing the rest from reference TRBV5-8 and TRBJ2-7, the complete variable domain is EAGVTQSPTHLIKTRGQQATLRCSPISGHTSVYWYQQALGLGLQFLLWYDEGEERNRGNFPPRFSGRQFPNYSSELNVNALELEDSALYLCASSRWKSDGGRGYEQYFGPGTRLTVT.

The rearrangement uses TRBV5-3 and TRBJ2-5, with a possible D match to TRBD1 (6 bases). TRBV5-3 has ORF status, its function being uncertain. Trimming took 3 bases from V and 1 from J, leaving 13 bases between them. This CDR3 has 15 amino acids. The CDR3 spells CARSSTGTTQETQYF. Here the CDR3 DNA reads TGTGCCAGAAGCTCCACCGGGACAACCCAAGAGACCCAGTACTTC.

The chain employs TRBV4-3 and TRBJ1-5; a weak D match, TRBD1 (5 bases). CDR3 size: 18 residues. Germline-derived CDR1 and CDR2 are LGHNA and YSLEER. V was trimmed by 0 bases and J by 1 base, leaving 16 bases between them. The CDR3 DNA reads TGCGCCAGCAGCCAAGATTTGGGCGGGGGACCAAGCAATCAGCCCCAGCATTTT. It is translated as CASSQDLGGGPSNQPQHF.

This rearrangement joins TRBV5-1 to TRBJ1-1, with 9 bases aligning to TRBD1. This CDR3 has 13 residues. The junction had 3 bases not matched to a gene; V was cut back by 4 bases and J by 5 bases. Per germline, CDR1 SGHRS and CDR2 YFSETQ. CDR3 in amino acids: CASSPDRGTEAFF. In nucleotides, the CDR3 is TGCGCCAGCAGCCCCGACAGGGGGACTGAAGCTTTCTTT.

This chain uses TRBV3-1 (or the pseudogene TRBV3-2) with TRBJ2-6; tentatively, D is TRBD1 (5 bases). This CDR3 spans 18 amino acids. Per the germline V gene, CDR1 is LGHDT and CDR2 is YNNKEL (reference sequence). Deletions cut 1 base from V and 1 base from J, with 14 bases between. The chain's CDR3 is CASSQGSPTASGANVLTF. In DNA form, the CDR3 reads TGTGCCAGCAGCCAAGGTTCACCGACAGCATCTGGGGCCAACGTCCTGACTTTC.

The V and J genes are TRBV2 and TRBJ1-1; D is perhaps TRBD1 (6 bases). The CDR3 has 15 residues. Germline V gives CDR1 SNHLY, CDR2 FYNNEI. V gave up 6 bases and J gave up 0 bases, with 14 bases separating them. The CDR3 region is CASSRDILMNTEAFF. The CDR3 nucleotides read TGTGCCAGCAGCCGGGACATCCTCATGAACACTGAAGCTTTCTTT.

The chain is built from TRBV6-5 and TRBJ1-2; TRBD1 matches at 8 bases. The CDR3 covers 15 residues. V was pared by 0 bases and J by 4 bases, with 4 bases of the junction left unmatched. Germline V lookup: CDR1 MNHEY, CDR2 SVGAGI. The CDR3 DNA reads as TGTGCCAGCAGTTACTCGATAGGACAGGGCTATGGCTACACCTTC. Amino acid sequence: CASSYSIGQGYGYTF.

The chain employs TRBV18 and TRBJ2-1, with TRBD1 matching 8 bases. Germline values: CDR1 KGHSH, CDR2 LQKENI. The CDR3 has 16 residues. V shed 3 bases and J 7 bases; nucleotides not matched to a gene: 11. CDR3 protein: CASSPNVAGGRNEQFF. As DNA, the CDR3 is TGTGCCAGCTCACCTAATGTGGCAGGGGGCCGGAATGAGCAGTTCTTC. The full variable domain, with the rest looked up from reference TRBV18 and TRBJ2-1, is NAGVMQNPRHLVRRRGQEARLRCSPMKGHSHVYWYRQLPEEGLKFMVYLQKENIIDESGMPKERFSAEFPKEGPSILRIQQVVRGDSAAYFCASSPNVAGGRNEQFFGPGTRLTVL.

The chain carries TRBV4-2 and TRBJ1-2, with D perhaps matching TRBD1 (5 bases). The CDR3 is 14 amino acids. Germline-derived CDR1 and CDR2 are LGHNA and YNFKEQ. V lost 4 bases and J lost 4, with 13 bases in between. CDR3 protein: CASSPRGVGYGYTF. The CDR3 region has the DNA TGTGCCAGCAGCCCCCGGGGGGTAGGCTATGGCTACACCTTC.

The rearrangement links TRBV19 to TRBJ2-1, with D maybe TRBD2 (7 bases). Germline lookup yields CDR1 LNHDA and CDR2 SQIVND (reference sequence). V dropped 5 bases and J dropped 5 bases, with 13 bases sitting between them. The CDR3 contains 14 residues. The CDR3 here is CASSVGGQDNEQFF. The CDR3 DNA reads TGTGCCAGTAGTGTCGGGGGGCAAGACAATGAGCAGTTCTTC.